This T cell receptor beta chain emerged from a study of T cell repertoires in cytomegalovirus infection. Study details: Well-studied HLA-B-restricted CMV epitopes were used in the study alongside recently identified HLA-C-restricted ones. Indications of both CMV infection and matching HLA type were provided by public TCR beta signatures.

Germline-derived CDR1 and CDR2 are KGHDR and SFDVKD. V lost 5 bases and J lost 4; bases outside the gene matches: 9. The CDR3 spans 16 residues. MiXCR, applied by TCRdb to the reads, yields one record per CDR3 protein. Of around 120,000 distinct CDR3 sequences listed, approximately 45% were seen once; the top ten hold approximately 74%. This clonotype occurred once. Its antigen remains unidentified. Study findings and constraints: Clonotype analysis showed dominance of the ex vivo response by HLA-C-restricted CMV-specific TCR beta clonotypes.

The chain couples TRBV24-1 to TRBJ2-1; 8 nucleotides align to TRBD1. The receptor comes from a human donor in good health (CMV status not recorded). Some clones in this sample may be carry-over from other donors' samples. Sequences were derived from CD8+ T cells from cultured PBMCs, sampled from culture after CMV antigen stimulation. CDR3 sequence reads: CATSARDRSPYNEQFF. The CDR3 DNA reads TGTGCCACCAGTGCTAGGGACAGGAGCCCTTACAATGAGCAGTTCTTC.